Reported below is one TCR beta chain. What it binds is not known. The entry originates in a study of cytomegalovirus exposure and HLA in healthy donors. Across the study: Membership in the Caucasian-associated ancestry cluster was found for about 80% of 350 to 450 genotyped donors.

Points from the study as a whole: The classifier reportedly diagnosed cytomegalovirus status with high specificity and sensitivity. Reports state that TCR beta sequences accurately predicted most subjects' HLA-A and HLA-B alleles. An observed cluster of highly shared sequence variants was recorded as a likely sequencing artifact.

Germline CDR1 is MNHEY and CDR2 is SVGAGI. The CDR3 length is 15 residues. Trimming took 6 bases from V and 8 from J, leaving 17 bases between them. PCR amplification relied on 60 Vbeta primers (plus 13 Jbeta primers). The method was immunoSEQ multiplex PCR; TCRdb's version includes in-frame clones alone and lacks a portion of them. The sample comprises about 40,000 clones, 68% of which are singletons, and nearly 4% rests with the top ten. The rearrangement links TRBV6-5 to TRBJ1-6, with D perhaps matching TRBD1 (6 bases). Sequencing was carried out using PBMCs. This clonotype was sampled from a man between 35 and 55 years old in good health and CMV-seronegative. The CDR3 sequence is CASRPPGGMHSPLHF. The CDR3 region has the DNA TGTGCCAGCAGACCCCCGGGGGGCATGCATTCACCCCTCCACTTT.